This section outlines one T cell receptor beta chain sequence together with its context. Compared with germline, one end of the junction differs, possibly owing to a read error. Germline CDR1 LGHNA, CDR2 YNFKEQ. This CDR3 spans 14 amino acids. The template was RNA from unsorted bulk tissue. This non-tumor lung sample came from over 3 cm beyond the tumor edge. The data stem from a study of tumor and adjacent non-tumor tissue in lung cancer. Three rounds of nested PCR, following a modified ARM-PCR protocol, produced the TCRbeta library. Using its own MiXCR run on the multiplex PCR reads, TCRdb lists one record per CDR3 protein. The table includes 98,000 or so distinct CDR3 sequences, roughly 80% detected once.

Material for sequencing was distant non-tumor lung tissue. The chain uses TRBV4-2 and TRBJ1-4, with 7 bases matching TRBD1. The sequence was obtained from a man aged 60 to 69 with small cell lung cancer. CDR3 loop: CVSSQVQGMDKLFF. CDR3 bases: TGTGTCAGCAGCCAAGTACAGGGGATGGATAAACTGTTTTTT.